What follows are 10 T cell receptor beta chains derived from one specimen sequenced in a study of Graves' ophthalmopathy and Graves' hyperthyroidism. Amplification targeted the TCR beta CDR3 regions, with RNA transcripts as the source material. A first-round RT-PCR used HTBI primers, followed by a second-round multiplex PCR. TCRdb ran MiXCR on the multiplex PCR reads and lists one entry per CDR3 protein. The sample has roughly 420,000 distinct CDR3 sequences; around a fifth are singletons. Specimen: peripheral blood. The receptors come from a woman between 18 and 29 years old with stable Graves' hyperthyroidism.

In this sample, this clonotype turned up many times. This sequence joins TRBV6-5 and TRBJ1-2; 8 nucleotides line up with TRBD1. Germline loops: CDR1 MNHEY, CDR2 SVGAGI. CDR3 length: 14 residues. J lost 0 bases, V lost 7 bases, and 4 bases had no gene match. The CDR3 region has the DNA TGTGCCAGCATTTTGACAGGGGCTAACTATGGCTACACCTTC. Protein: CASILTGANYGYTF.

The rearrangement uses TRBV30 and TRBJ2-3; D remains unclear. Germline-derived CDR1 and CDR2 are GTSNPN and SVGIG (reference sequence). With 4 bases removed from V and 1 base from J, the gap between germline ends came to 6 bases. The length of the CDR3 is 12 residues. Here the CDR3 reads CAWTSGTDTQYF. In DNA, the CDR3 is TGTGCCTGGACTTCGGGCACAGATACGCAGTATTTT.

This clonotype occurred many times. This sequence joins TRBV6-1 and TRBJ1-6; D unclear. Germline V gene data show CDR1 as MNHNS and CDR2 as SASEGT. The CDR3 extends over 15 amino acids. The CDR3 spells CADTYGRNRNSPLHF. CDR3 in DNA: TGTGCGGATACATATGGCAGAAATAGAAATTCACCCCTCCACTTT.

This clonotype has at least ten counts. CDR3 DNA sequence: TGTGCCAGCAGTCACGCCCGGGACGGAGGGGGAATAGCTTATGGCTACACCTTC. Amino acids: CASSHARDGGGIAYGYTF. The chain is built from TRBV11-1 and TRBJ1-2, with TRBD1 as a possible D gene (6 bases). The CDR3 contains 18 residues. V lost 6 bases to trimming and J lost 5 bases, with 28 bases between them. Germline CDR1 SGHAT, CDR2 FQDESV (reference sequence).

In this sample, this clonotype turned up many times. The chain is built from TRBV12-3 or TRBV12-4 and TRBJ2-7, with 8 bases that match TRBD2. Unmatched junction bases numbered 8, after V lost 7 bases and J lost 6 bases. This CDR3 has 13 residues. The CDR3: CASTSGRFSEQYF. The DNA for the CDR3 is TGTGCCAGCACCAGCGGGAGATTCTCCGAGCAGTACTTC.

At least ten counts were recorded for this clonotype. A much larger clone differs by one base, so this may be a read error. The chain combines TRBV6-2 or TRBV6-3 with TRBJ1-1; D call uncertain. V was shortened by 3 bases and J by 0 bases, with 14 bases between the two germline ends. This CDR3 is built from 16 residues. Germline CDR1 MNHEY, CDR2 SVGEGT. The chain's CDR3 is CASSYRHGDMNTEAFF. The CDR3 nucleotides read TGTGCCAGCAGTTATAGGCATGGAGATATGAACACTGAAGCTTTCTTT.

This clonotype has at least ten counts. The chain uses TRBV4-2 and TRBJ2-5; D not certain. Trimming cost V 1 base and J 5 bases, with 11 bases left between them. CDR1 LGHNA and CDR2 YNFKEQ come from the germline V gene. The CDR3 covers 14 residues. CDR3 region: CASSQVFAWETQYF. CDR3 coding DNA: TGTGCCAGCAGCCAAGTGTTCGCGTGGGAGACCCAGTACTTC.

This clonotype was seen at least ten times. V is TRBV28 and J is TRBJ1-5; tentatively, D is TRBD1 (5 bases). V lost 6 bases and J lost 6, with 15 bases in between. CDR3 size: 14 residues. Germline-derived CDR1 and CDR2 are MDHEN and SYDVKM. CDR3 residues: CASSPYRSAQPQHF. CDR3 coding DNA: TGTGCCAGCAGCCCTTACAGGTCGGCTCAGCCCCAGCATTTT.

This clonotype has a handful of counts. The chain is built from TRBV11-2 and TRBJ2-2; 7 nucleotides align to TRBD2. Germline CDR1 and CDR2: SGHAT and FQNNGV. The ends lost 5 bases at V and 4 bases at J; junction bases unmatched: 7. The CDR3 runs to 15 residues. The CDR3 bases are TGTGCCAGCAGCCTACTAGCGTGGGGCACCGGGGAGCTGTTTTTT. It codes for CASSLLAWGTGELFF.

The table lists this clonotype with a count of one. This chain connects TRBV6-2 or TRBV6-3 to TRBJ1-5, with D hard to call. Trimming left V 0 bases short and J 4 bases short, with 10 bases between. The CDR3 totals 15 residues. CDR1 and CDR2 (germline): MNHEY, SVGEGT. This CDR3 is CASSYSSAANQPQHF. CDR3 DNA: TGTGCCAGCAGTTACTCCTCGGCAGCTAATCAGCCCCAGCATTTT.